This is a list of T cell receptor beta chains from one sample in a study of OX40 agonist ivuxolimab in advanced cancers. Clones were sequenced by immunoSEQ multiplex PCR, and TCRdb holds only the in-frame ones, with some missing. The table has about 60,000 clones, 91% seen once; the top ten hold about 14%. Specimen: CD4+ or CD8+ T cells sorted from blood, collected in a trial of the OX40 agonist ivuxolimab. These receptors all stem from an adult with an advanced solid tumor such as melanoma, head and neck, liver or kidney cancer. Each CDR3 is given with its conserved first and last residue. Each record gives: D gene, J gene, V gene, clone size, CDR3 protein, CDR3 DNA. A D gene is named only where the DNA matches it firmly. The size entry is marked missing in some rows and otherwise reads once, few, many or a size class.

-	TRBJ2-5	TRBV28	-	CASTSPGRAAQETQYF	TGTGCCAGCACCTCCCCCGGGCGGGCGGCTCAAGAGACCCAGTACTTC
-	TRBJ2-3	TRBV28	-	CASSLSYRVGGTDTQYF	TGTGCCAGCAGTTTATCGTACCGGGTAGGGGGGACAGATACGCAGTATTTT
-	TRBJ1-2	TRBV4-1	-	CASSQVGDYGYTF	TGCGCCAGCAGCCAAGTTGGTGACTATGGCTACACCTTC
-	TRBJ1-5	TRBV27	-	CASSRKGLGNQPQHF	TGTGCCAGCAGTAGAAAGGGCTTAGGCAATCAGCCCCAGCATTTT
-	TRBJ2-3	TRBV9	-	CASRGGSSTDTQYF	TGTGCCAGCAGAGGGGGATCTAGCACAGATACGCAGTATTTT
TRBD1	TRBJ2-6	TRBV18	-	CASSLDRGLGGANVLTF	TGTGCCAGCTCCCTAGACAGGGGGCTTGGTGGGGCCAACGTCCTGACTTTC
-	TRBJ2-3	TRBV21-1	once	CASSKEMGTRVIGDTQYF	TGTGCCAGCAGCAAAGAAATGGGGACACGGGTTATAGGAGATACGCAGTATTTT
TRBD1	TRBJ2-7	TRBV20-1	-	CSARDRGEQYF	TGCAGTGCTAGAGACAGGGGGGAGCAGTACTTC
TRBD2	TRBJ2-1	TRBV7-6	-	CASSKYDGSGTSGSRYEQFF	TGTGCCAGCAGCAAGTACGACGGTTCCGGGACTAGCGGGAGTAGGTATGAGCAGTTCTTC
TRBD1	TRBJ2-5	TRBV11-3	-	CASSSRGKETQYF	TGTGCCAGCAGCAGCAGGGGGAAAGAGACCCAGTACTTC
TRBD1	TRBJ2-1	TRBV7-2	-	CASSSGTGNYNEQFF	TGTGCCAGCAGCTCAGGGACAGGGAATTACAATGAGCAGTTCTTC
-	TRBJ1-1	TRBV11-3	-	CASSPGGAANTEAFF	TGTGCCAGCAGCCCCGGGGGGGCAGCGAACACTGAAGCTTTCTTT
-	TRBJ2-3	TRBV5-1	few	CASSFTADRADTQYF	TGCGCCAGCAGCTTTACGGCCGATAGAGCAGATACGCAGTATTTT
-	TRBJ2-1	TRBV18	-	CASSRGVEQFF	TGTGCCAGCTCACGGGGGGTTGAGCAGTTCTTC
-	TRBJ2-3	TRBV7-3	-	CASSLEGTDTQYF	TGTGCCAGCAGCTTAGAGGGGACAGATACGCAGTATTTT
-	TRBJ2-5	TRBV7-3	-	CASSARGTRDRETQYF	TGTGCCAGCAGCGCCCGGGGGACTCGGGATAGGGAGACCCAGTACTTC